This TCR beta chain was sequenced in a study of cytomegalovirus exposure and HLA in healthy donors. Overall study: An earlier analysis identified 120 million or so unique TCR beta sequences in 170 million or so T cells.

The CDR3 contains 19 residues. Germline V lookup: CDR1 PRHDT, CDR2 FYEKMQ (reference sequence). Points from the study as a whole: The records held CMV serostatus as the only immune exposure information.

The PCR had 60 Vbeta and 13 Jbeta primers. Profiled with immunoSEQ multiplex PCR; TCRdb holds only in-frame clones, not every one. The sample lists around 150,000 clones, 70% to 90% occurring once. Concerning this clone itself: The antigen is not known. One end of the junction fails to match germline, which may point to a read error.

The sequenced sample consisted of PBMCs. V gene TRBV13 combines with J gene TRBJ2-6; tentative D call: TRBD1 (6 bases). The receptor's source is a young man in good health and CMV-seropositive. The DNA for the CDR3 is TGTGCCGGCAGCTCCGTCCCCGGACAGATTACCTCTGGGGCCAACGTCCTGACTTTC. Translating gives CAGSSVPGQITSGANVLTF.